A single sample is the source of the 8 T cell receptor beta chains below, sequenced in a study of blood T cell repertoires in COVID-19. Produced via immunoSEQ multiplex PCR; TCRdb's table is partial and in-frame only. The data show 150,000 to 200,000 clones, about 85% seen once. Sequencing input: peripheral blood. The receptors here all came from a man aged 55 to 70 with active or convalescent COVID-19.

The rearrangement uses TRBV5-1 and TRBJ2-5, with D uncertain. CDR1 is SGHRS and CDR2 is YFSETQ in the germline V gene. The ends were cut back, 0 bases at V and 1 base at J, with 10 bases in the middle. The CDR3 has 15 residues. CDR3 loop: CASSLASPFQETQYF. The CDR3 coding sequence is TGCGCCAGCAGCTTGGCTTCTCCCTTCCAAGAGACCCAGTACTTC.

The J gene is TRBJ1-2, the V gene TRBV7-9, with 7 positions matching TRBD1. This CDR3 comprises 16 residues. The germline gives CDR1 SEHNR, CDR2 FQNEAQ (reference sequence). Losses at the gene ends were 5 bases for V and 4 bases for J; bases not matched to a gene: 13. The CDR3 coding sequence is TGTGCCAGCAGCAGAGCCACAGGGGCGCCTGGCTATGGCTACACCTTC. Translating gives CASSRATGAPGYGYTF. Full variable domain (missing parts from reference TRBV7-9 and TRBJ1-2): DTGVSQNPRHKITKRGQNVTFRCDPISEHNRLYWYRQTLGQGPEFLTYFQNEAQLEKSRLLSDRFSAERPKGSFSTLEIQRTEQGDSAMYLCASSRATGAPGYGYTFGSGTRLTVV.

This chain joins TRBV27 and TRBJ2-1, with D maybe TRBD1 (6 bases). CDR1 and CDR2 (germline): MNHEY, SMNVEV (reference sequence). The V gene lost 2 bases and the J gene lost 7 bases, with 21 bases spanning the gap. The CDR3 sequence is 17 residues long. CDR3 amino acids: CASSLEVGQGIVNEQFF. The CDR3 region has the DNA TGTGCCAGCAGTTTAGAGGTAGGCCAGGGGATCGTTAATGAGCAGTTCTTC.

This chain joins TRBV5-1 and TRBJ2-5, with 8 bases matching TRBD1. The CDR3 extends over 14 amino acids. Germline CDR1 SGHRS, CDR2 YFSETQ. Unmatched junction bases numbered 8, after V lost 4 bases and J lost 6 bases. The CDR3 DNA is TGCGCCAGCAGCGTAATCGACAGGGGAAAGACCCAGTACTTC. It codes for CASSVIDRGKTQYF.

The V gene is TRBV18, the J gene TRBJ2-4, with 12 bases fitting TRBD2. Germline CDR1 and CDR2: KGHSH and LQKENI. CDR3 length: 18 residues. V dropped 6 bases and J dropped 7; count of bases not matched to a gene: 16. CDR3 sequence reads: CASSPNPASGGAGNIQYF. CDR3 nucleotides: TGTGCCAGCTCGCCCAACCCGGCTAGCGGGGGGGCCGGGAACATTCAGTACTTC.

Only a few counts were recorded for this clone. The CDR3 coding sequence is TGTGCCACCAGTGACACGACAGGGAGTCAGCCCCAGCATTTT. Translation gives CATSDTTGSQPQHF. The chain recombines TRBV24-1 with TRBJ1-5; the match to TRBD1 covers 7 bases. Germline CDR1 KGHDR, CDR2 SFDVKD. The CDR3 totals 14 residues. V gave up 4 bases and J gave up 6 bases; unmatched junction bases: 5.

The rearrangement joins TRBV19 to TRBJ2-3; D is unclear. V dropped 5 bases and J dropped 1 base, with 16 bases sitting between them. CDR3 length: 16 residues. Germline V gene data show CDR1 as LNHDA and CDR2 as SQIVND (reference sequence). This CDR3 reads CASSRISSARTDTQYF. CDR3 DNA: TGTGCCAGTAGTCGCATTAGCTCGGCCCGCACAGATACGCAGTATTTT. Together with reference TRBV19 and TRBJ2-3, the CDR3 gives the full variable domain: DGGITQSPKYLFRKEGQNVTLSCEQNLNHDAMYWYRQDPGQGLRLIYYSQIVNDFQKGDIAEGYSVSREKKESFPLTVTSAQKNPTAFYLCASSRISSARTDTQYFGPGTRLTVL.

The chain links TRBV5-4 to TRBJ2-5; 10 bases match TRBD2. The germline V gene has CDR1 SGHNT and CDR2 YYREEE (reference sequence). V trimming: 4 bases; J trimming: 4 bases; junction bases outside the gene matches: 4. The CDR3 is made up of 14 amino acids. The CDR3 loop is CASSPVAGGETQYF. CDR3 nucleotide sequence: TGTGCCAGCAGCCCAGTAGCGGGGGGAGAGACCCAGTACTTC.